Listed below are T cell receptor beta chains from one sample, sequenced in a study of T cells after yellow fever vaccination. TCRdb re-derived calls from the 5' RACE reads in MiXCR, one entry per CDR3 protein. The table includes hundreds of thousands of distinct CDR3 sequences, about 19% detected once. The sample here was PBMCs, taken before the yellow fever booster vaccination. Receptors originate from a man aged 18 to 29 who received the YFV17D yellow fever vaccine. Each CDR3 is given with its conserved first and last residue. A D gene is named only where the DNA matches it firmly. The size entry is marked missing in some rows and otherwise reads once, few, many or a size class.

CDR3nt: TGTGCCAGCAGCCCGGAAGGACAGCCTTACGTCTATGGCTACACCTTC
CDR3aa: CASSPEGQPYVYGYTF
j_gene: TRBJ1-2
d_gene: NA
len: 16
abundance: few
v_gene: TRBV5-4

CDR3nt: TGCAGTGCTTTAGACGCGGCACTCTGGGACACTGAAGCTTTCTTT
CDR3aa: CSALDAALWDTEAFF
j_gene: TRBJ1-1
d_gene: NA
len: 15
abundance: NA
v_gene: TRBV20-1

CDR3nt: TGTGCCATCAGTGAGCTAGGGAGGACAGGGCATGACTATGGCTACACCTTC
CDR3aa: CAISELGRTGHDYGYTF
j_gene: TRBJ1-2
d_gene: TRBD1
len: 17
abundance: NA
v_gene: TRBV10-3

CDR3nt: TGTGCCAGCAGCGGTACCCCCCAAGAGACCCAGTACTTC
CDR3aa: CASSGTPQETQYF
j_gene: TRBJ2-5
d_gene: NA
len: 13
abundance: NA
v_gene: TRBV28

CDR3nt: TGTGCCAGCAGTTTAGCAGGTCGGGGCCCAAGCACAGATACGCAGTATTTT
CDR3aa: CASSLAGRGPSTDTQYF
j_gene: TRBJ2-3
d_gene: NA
len: 17
abundance: NA
v_gene: TRBV12-3/TRBV12-4

CDR3nt: TGTGCCAGCATTCGAGGGAGTGGCACAGATACGCAGTATTTT
CDR3aa: CASIRGSGTDTQYF
j_gene: TRBJ2-3
d_gene: NA
len: 14
abundance: NA
v_gene: TRBV10-3

CDR3nt: TGTGCCAGCAGCTTAGGGTCGGGGGGGGGATGGAATGAGCAGTTCTTC
CDR3aa: CASSLGSGGGWNEQFF
j_gene: TRBJ2-1
d_gene: TRBD2
len: 16
abundance: NA
v_gene: TRBV7-2

CDR3nt: TGTGCCAGCAGCCAAGTCGATGGGGGAGTGGAAAAACTGTTTTTT
CDR3aa: CASSQVDGGVEKLFF
j_gene: TRBJ1-4
d_gene: NA
len: 15
abundance: NA
v_gene: TRBV3-1

CDR3nt: TGTGCCAGCAGCTCGGAGGGGGGGCCCCCCCTCAATGAGCAGTTCTTC
CDR3aa: CASSSEGGPPLNEQFF
j_gene: TRBJ2-1
d_gene: NA
len: 16
abundance: NA
v_gene: TRBV7-2

CDR3nt: TGCAGTTTCCCCCACGGGGTTGAGCAGTTCTTC
CDR3aa: CSFPHGVEQFF
j_gene: TRBJ2-1
d_gene: NA
len: 11
abundance: few
v_gene: TRBV20-1

CDR3nt: TGTGCCAGCTCACCACTCGAGGGGGCGCTTGAAAAACTGTTTTTT
CDR3aa: CASSPLEGALEKLFF
j_gene: TRBJ1-4
d_gene: TRBD1
len: 15
abundance: few
v_gene: TRBV18

CDR3nt: TGCAGTGCTAGAGCCCGGGACAGGGGAACTAACTATGGCTACACCTTC
CDR3aa: CSARARDRGTNYGYTF
j_gene: TRBJ1-2
d_gene: TRBD1
len: 16
abundance: few
v_gene: TRBV20-1

CDR3nt: TGTGCCACCAAGATGACAGGAGGGGCGAACACTGAAGCTTTCTTT
CDR3aa: CATKMTGGANTEAFF
j_gene: TRBJ1-1
d_gene: NA
len: 15
abundance: NA
v_gene: TRBV15

CDR3nt: TGTGCTAGTGGTCCCGACTCACAGGGGAACTATGGCTACACCTTC
CDR3aa: CASGPDSQGNYGYTF
j_gene: TRBJ1-2
d_gene: TRBD1
len: 15
abundance: few
v_gene: TRBV12-5

CDR3nt: TGTGCCAGCAGCTTGGGACAGGGAGGAGATACGCAGTATTTT
CDR3aa: CASSLGQGGDTQYF
j_gene: TRBJ2-3
d_gene: TRBD1
len: 14
abundance: many
v_gene: TRBV7-6

CDR3nt: TGTGCCAGCAGCGTCCGAGTGGGCGGGGCCGGAGATACGCAGTATTTT
CDR3aa: CASSVRVGGAGDTQYF
j_gene: TRBJ2-3
d_gene: NA
len: 16
abundance: NA
v_gene: TRBV9

CDR3nt: TGTGCCAGCAGCCAAGCTACAGGAACTGAAGCTTTCTTT
CDR3aa: CASSQATGTEAFF
j_gene: TRBJ1-1
d_gene: NA
len: 13
abundance: NA
v_gene: TRBV3-1

CDR3nt: TGCGCCAGCCTCCTATCCCAGGGAGACGCCAAAAACATTCAGTACTTC
CDR3aa: CASLLSQGDAKNIQYF
j_gene: TRBJ2-4
d_gene: NA
len: 16
abundance: few
v_gene: TRBV10-1

CDR3nt: TGCAGCGTTGACCTCTCGGACAAGTTTGGCTACACCTTC
CDR3aa: CSVDLSDKFGYTF
j_gene: TRBJ1-2
d_gene: NA
len: 13
abundance: NA
v_gene: TRBV29-1

CDR3nt: TGTGCCAGCAGCTTAGCGAACGGGGGGGCCACCGGGGAGCTGTTTTTT
CDR3aa: CASSLANGGATGELFF
j_gene: TRBJ2-2
d_gene: TRBD2
len: 16
abundance: few
v_gene: TRBV7-2

CDR3nt: TGTGCCAGCAGCGTGAGCGGGGCCTCACCAGATACGCAGTATTTT
CDR3aa: CASSVSGASPDTQYF
j_gene: TRBJ2-3
d_gene: TRBD2
len: 15
abundance: NA
v_gene: TRBV7-3

CDR3nt: TGTGCCAGCAGCTTAGAGGGACAGGGCGGGAGAGAGACCCAGTACTTC
CDR3aa: CASSLEGQGGRETQYF
j_gene: TRBJ2-5
d_gene: TRBD1
len: 16
abundance: NA
v_gene: TRBV11-2

CDR3nt: TGCGCCAGCAGCCAAGGGTTCAGTCTTCTTCCGAACATTCAGTACTTC
CDR3aa: CASSQGFSLLPNIQYF
j_gene: TRBJ2-4
d_gene: NA
len: 16
abundance: NA
v_gene: TRBV4-1

CDR3nt: TGTGCCAGCCAGGGGGGAGGTCAGCCCCAGCATTTT
CDR3aa: CASQGGGQPQHF
j_gene: TRBJ1-5
d_gene: TRBD1
len: 12
abundance: NA
v_gene: TRBV2

CDR3nt: TGTGCCAGCGGCGGGGCAGGGTCGAACACTGAAGCTTTCTTT
CDR3aa: CASGGAGSNTEAFF
j_gene: TRBJ1-1
d_gene: NA
len: 14
abundance: NA
v_gene: TRBV3-1

CDR3nt: TGCGCCAGCAGCTCGTCAGGACAGGGGCAGGAGACCCAGTACTTC
CDR3aa: CASSSSGQGQETQYF
j_gene: TRBJ2-5
d_gene: TRBD1
len: 15
abundance: NA
v_gene: TRBV5-1

CDR3nt: TGTGCCAGCAGCTTAGCGGGGACTAGCGGGGGGGTCTACAATGAGCAGTTCTTC
CDR3aa: CASSLAGTSGGVYNEQFF
j_gene: TRBJ2-1
d_gene: TRBD2
len: 18
abundance: many
v_gene: TRBV7-2

CDR3nt: TGTGCCAGCAGCTCTTGGGTGGGCTACACCTTC
CDR3aa: CASSSWVGYTF
j_gene: TRBJ1-2
d_gene: NA
len: 11
abundance: NA
v_gene: TRBV7-2

CDR3nt: TGTGCCTCAAGTTCGGGGGCGATGGGCAATGAGCAGTTCTTC
CDR3aa: CASSSGAMGNEQFF
j_gene: TRBJ2-1
d_gene: NA
len: 14
abundance: few
v_gene: TRBV12-3/TRBV12-4

CDR3nt: TGTGCCAGCAGCCTCGGGACTAGCGGTCCTGCTGGGTACGAGCAGTACTTC
CDR3aa: CASSLGTSGPAGYEQYF
j_gene: TRBJ2-7
d_gene: TRBD2
len: 17
abundance: few
v_gene: TRBV7-2

CDR3nt: TGTGCCAGCAGTACCAACCAGGGCTATGAGCAGTTCTTC
CDR3aa: CASSTNQGYEQFF
j_gene: TRBJ2-1
d_gene: NA
len: 13
abundance: few
v_gene: TRBV12-3/TRBV12-4

CDR3nt: TGTGCCAGCAGCTTGCCCACTAGCGGGAACAATGAGCAGTTCTTC
CDR3aa: CASSLPTSGNNEQFF
j_gene: TRBJ2-1
d_gene: TRBD2
len: 15
abundance: NA
v_gene: TRBV7-2

CDR3nt: TGTGCCAGCAGTTTACAGGCGATCTCCTCCTACAATGAGCAGTTCTTC
CDR3aa: CASSLQAISSYNEQFF
j_gene: TRBJ2-1
d_gene: NA
len: 16
abundance: many
v_gene: TRBV27

CDR3nt: TGCGCCAGCAGCCCGGGCCTCGGCAATCAGCCCCAGCATTTT
CDR3aa: CASSPGLGNQPQHF
j_gene: TRBJ1-5
d_gene: NA
len: 14
abundance: few
v_gene: TRBV4-3

CDR3nt: TGCGCCAGCAGCCAAGAATCGGGGAGCTCTGGAAACACCATATATTTT
CDR3aa: CASSQESGSSGNTIYF
j_gene: TRBJ1-3
d_gene: NA
len: 16
abundance: few
v_gene: TRBV4-3

CDR3nt: TGCGCCAGCAGCTTGGCAGGGGACTATGGCTACACCTTC
CDR3aa: CASSLAGDYGYTF
j_gene: TRBJ1-2
d_gene: NA
len: 13
abundance: many
v_gene: TRBV5-1

CDR3nt: TGCGCCAGCAGCCAAGATCTCGACAGGGTTCGGACCGGGGAGCTGTTTTTT
CDR3aa: CASSQDLDRVRTGELFF
j_gene: TRBJ2-2
d_gene: TRBD1
len: 17
abundance: few
v_gene: TRBV4-3

CDR3nt: TGCGCCAGCAGCTCGATTCCGGGACAGGGAAGTACTACCACCTATGGCTACACCTTC
CDR3aa: CASSSIPGQGSTTTYGYTF
j_gene: TRBJ1-2
d_gene: TRBD1
len: 19
abundance: NA
v_gene: TRBV5-1

CDR3nt: TGTGCCAGTAGTAAGGGGGGGGCGTTCTACGAGCAGTACTTC
CDR3aa: CASSKGGAFYEQYF
j_gene: TRBJ2-7
d_gene: NA
len: 14
abundance: few
v_gene: TRBV19

CDR3nt: TGCAGTGCTTTGGGGGGGTGGGAGACCCAGTACTTC
CDR3aa: CSALGGWETQYF
j_gene: TRBJ2-5
d_gene: TRBD2
len: 12
abundance: many
v_gene: TRBV20-1

CDR3nt: TGCGCCAGCAGATCGGACAGGGAATATTCACCCCTCCACTTT
CDR3aa: CASRSDREYSPLHF
j_gene: TRBJ1-6
d_gene: TRBD1
len: 14
abundance: many
v_gene: TRBV5-1

CDR3nt: TGTGCCAGCATCCGACTAGCGGGGGGGCCTGGAGATACGCAGTATTTT
CDR3aa: CASIRLAGGPGDTQYF
j_gene: TRBJ2-3
d_gene: TRBD2
len: 16
abundance: NA
v_gene: TRBV6-2/TRBV6-3

CDR3nt: TGTGCCAGCAGTTTCTACTCCCTGAACACTGAAGCTTTCTTT
CDR3aa: CASSFYSLNTEAFF
j_gene: TRBJ1-1
d_gene: NA
len: 14
abundance: few
v_gene: TRBV12-3/TRBV12-4

CDR3nt: TGTGCCAGCAGTTTTGACACTCCCTACGAGCAGTACTTC
CDR3aa: CASSFDTPYEQYF
j_gene: TRBJ2-7
d_gene: NA
len: 13
abundance: NA
v_gene: TRBV7-9

CDR3nt: TGTGCCAGCAGTTTACGAGGGGGGATGAACACTGAAGCTTTCTTT
CDR3aa: CASSLRGGMNTEAFF
j_gene: TRBJ1-1
d_gene: NA
len: 15
abundance: NA
v_gene: TRBV27